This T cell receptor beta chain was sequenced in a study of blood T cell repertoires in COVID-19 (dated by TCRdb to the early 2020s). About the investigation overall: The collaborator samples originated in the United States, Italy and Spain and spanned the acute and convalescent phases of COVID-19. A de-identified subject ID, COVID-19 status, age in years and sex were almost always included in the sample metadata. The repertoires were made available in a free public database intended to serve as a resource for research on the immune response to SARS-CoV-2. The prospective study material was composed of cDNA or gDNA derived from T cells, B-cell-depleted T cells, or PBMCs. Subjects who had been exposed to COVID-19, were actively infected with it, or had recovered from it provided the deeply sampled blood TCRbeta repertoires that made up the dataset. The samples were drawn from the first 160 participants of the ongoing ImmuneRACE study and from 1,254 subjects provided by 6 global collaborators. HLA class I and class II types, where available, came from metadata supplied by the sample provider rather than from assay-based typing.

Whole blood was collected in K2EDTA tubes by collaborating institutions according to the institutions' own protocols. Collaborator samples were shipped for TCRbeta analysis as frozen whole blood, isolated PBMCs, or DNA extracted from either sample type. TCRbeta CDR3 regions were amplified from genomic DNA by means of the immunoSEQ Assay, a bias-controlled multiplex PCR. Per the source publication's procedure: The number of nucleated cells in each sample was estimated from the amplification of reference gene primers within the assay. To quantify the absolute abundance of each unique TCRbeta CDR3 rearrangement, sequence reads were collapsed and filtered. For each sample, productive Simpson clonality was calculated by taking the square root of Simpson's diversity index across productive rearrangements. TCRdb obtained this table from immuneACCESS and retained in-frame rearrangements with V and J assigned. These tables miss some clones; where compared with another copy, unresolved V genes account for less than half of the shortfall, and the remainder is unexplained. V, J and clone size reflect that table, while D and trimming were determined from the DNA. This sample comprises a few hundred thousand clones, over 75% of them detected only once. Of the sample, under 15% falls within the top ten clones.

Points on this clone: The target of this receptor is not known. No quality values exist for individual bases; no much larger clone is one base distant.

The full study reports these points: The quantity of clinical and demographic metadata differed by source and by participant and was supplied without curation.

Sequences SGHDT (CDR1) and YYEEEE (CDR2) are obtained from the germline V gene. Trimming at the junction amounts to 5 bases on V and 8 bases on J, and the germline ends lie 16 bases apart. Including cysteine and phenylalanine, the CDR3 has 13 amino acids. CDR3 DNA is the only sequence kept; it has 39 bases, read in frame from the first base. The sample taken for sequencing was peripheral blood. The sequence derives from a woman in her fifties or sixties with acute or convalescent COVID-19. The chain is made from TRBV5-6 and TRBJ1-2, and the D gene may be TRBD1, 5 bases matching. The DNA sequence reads TGTGCCAGCAGGACGGGGGGTCTTGACGGCTACACCTTC. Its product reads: CASRTGGLDGYTF.